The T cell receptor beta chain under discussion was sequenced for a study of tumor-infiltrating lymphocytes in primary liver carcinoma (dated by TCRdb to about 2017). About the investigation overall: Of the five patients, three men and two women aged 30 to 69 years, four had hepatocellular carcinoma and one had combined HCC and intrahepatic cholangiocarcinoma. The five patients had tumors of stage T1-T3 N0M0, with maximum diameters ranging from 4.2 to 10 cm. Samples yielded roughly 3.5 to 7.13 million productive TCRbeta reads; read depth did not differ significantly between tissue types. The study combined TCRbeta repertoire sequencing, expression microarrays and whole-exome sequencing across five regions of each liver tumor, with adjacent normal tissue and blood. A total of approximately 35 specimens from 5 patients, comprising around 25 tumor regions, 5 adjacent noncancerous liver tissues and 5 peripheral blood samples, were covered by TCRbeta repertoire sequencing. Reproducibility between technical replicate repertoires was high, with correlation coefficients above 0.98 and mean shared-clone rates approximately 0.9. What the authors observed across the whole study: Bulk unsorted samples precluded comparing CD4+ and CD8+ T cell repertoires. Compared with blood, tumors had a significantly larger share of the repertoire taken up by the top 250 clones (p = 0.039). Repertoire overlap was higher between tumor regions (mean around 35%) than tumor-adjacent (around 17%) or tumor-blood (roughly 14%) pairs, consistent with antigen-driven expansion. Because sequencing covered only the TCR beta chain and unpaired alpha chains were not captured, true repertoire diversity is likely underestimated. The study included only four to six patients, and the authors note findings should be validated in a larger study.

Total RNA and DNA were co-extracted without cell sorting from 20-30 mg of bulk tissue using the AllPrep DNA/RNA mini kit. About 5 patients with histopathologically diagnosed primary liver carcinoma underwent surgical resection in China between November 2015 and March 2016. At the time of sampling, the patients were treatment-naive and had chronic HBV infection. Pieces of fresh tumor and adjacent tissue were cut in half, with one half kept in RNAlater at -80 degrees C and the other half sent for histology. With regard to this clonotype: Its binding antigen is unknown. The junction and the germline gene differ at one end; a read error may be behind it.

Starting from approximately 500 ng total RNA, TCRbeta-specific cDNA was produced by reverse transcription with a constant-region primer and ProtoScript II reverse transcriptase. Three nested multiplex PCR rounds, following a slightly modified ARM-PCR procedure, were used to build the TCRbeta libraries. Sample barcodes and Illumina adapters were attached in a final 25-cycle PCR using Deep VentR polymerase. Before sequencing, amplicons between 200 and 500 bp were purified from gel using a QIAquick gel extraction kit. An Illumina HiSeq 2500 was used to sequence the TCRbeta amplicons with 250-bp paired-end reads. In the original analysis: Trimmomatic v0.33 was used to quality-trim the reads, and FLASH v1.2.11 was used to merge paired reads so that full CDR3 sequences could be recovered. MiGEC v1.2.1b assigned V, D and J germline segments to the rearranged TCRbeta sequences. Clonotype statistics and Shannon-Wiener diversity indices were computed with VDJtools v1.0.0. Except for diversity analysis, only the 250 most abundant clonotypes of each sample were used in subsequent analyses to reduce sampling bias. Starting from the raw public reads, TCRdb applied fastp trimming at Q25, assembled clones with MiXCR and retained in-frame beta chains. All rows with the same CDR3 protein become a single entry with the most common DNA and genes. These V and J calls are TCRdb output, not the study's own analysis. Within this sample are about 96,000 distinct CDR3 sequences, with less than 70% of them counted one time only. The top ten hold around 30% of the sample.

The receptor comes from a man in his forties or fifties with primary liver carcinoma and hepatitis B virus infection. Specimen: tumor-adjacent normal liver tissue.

The encoded CDR3 is CASSLEAAEKYVYTF. The DNA is TGTGCCAGCAGCTTAGAGGCAGCCGAAAAGTATGTCTACACCTTC. The chain is made from TRBV11-2 and TRBJ1-2; the D gene assignment is ambiguous. The CDR3 starts with the cysteine, ends with the phenylalanine, and has 15 residues. Only CDR3 DNA remains: 45 bases, in frame from the first base. Per the germline V gene, SGHAT is the CDR1 and FQNNGV is the CDR2.